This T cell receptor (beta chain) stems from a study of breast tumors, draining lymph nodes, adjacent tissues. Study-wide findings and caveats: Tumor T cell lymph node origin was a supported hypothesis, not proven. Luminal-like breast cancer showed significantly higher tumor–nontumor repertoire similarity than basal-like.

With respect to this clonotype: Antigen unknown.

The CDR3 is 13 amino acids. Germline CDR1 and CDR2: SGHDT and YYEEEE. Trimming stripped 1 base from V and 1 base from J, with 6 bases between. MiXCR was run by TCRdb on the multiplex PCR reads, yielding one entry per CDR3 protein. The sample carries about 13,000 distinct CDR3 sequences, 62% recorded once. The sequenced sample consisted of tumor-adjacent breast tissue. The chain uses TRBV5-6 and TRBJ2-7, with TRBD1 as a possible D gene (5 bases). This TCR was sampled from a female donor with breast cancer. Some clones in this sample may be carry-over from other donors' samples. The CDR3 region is CASSLTGSYEQYF. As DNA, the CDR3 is TGTGCCAGCAGCTTGACAGGTTCCTACGAGCAGTACTTC.